A single sample is the source of the 13 T cell receptor beta chains below, sequenced in a study of pediatric ulcerative colitis. The rectum was sampled with one to two pinch biopsies at colonoscopy. Clones were read by immunoSEQ multiplex PCR, and TCRdb kept only the in-frame ones, dropping some. The table records around 18,000 clones, nearly 75% of them present only once. The sample was gut tissue. Receptors originate from a boy aged 5-17 years with moderate ulcerative colitis.

This chain links TRBV6-1 with TRBJ1-5, with TRBD1 matching over 11 bases. V trimming: 6 bases; J trimming: 6 bases; junction bases outside the gene matches: 7. The CDR3 has 15 amino acids. Germline V gene sequence: CDR1 MNHNS, CDR2 SASEGT. In DNA, the CDR3 is TGTGCCAGCAGCCGGGACAGGGGGACTTTTCAGCCCCAGCATTTT. Its translation is CASSRDRGTFQPQHF.

The rearrangement links TRBV7-6 to TRBJ2-5, with 7 bases lining up with TRBD1. In germline, CDR1 is SGHVS, CDR2 FNYEAQ. This CDR3 comprises 16 residues. V shed 0 bases and J 3 bases; nucleotides not matched to a gene: 7. CDR3 in DNA: TGTGCCAGCAGCTTAGCGCAGGGGGTCCTGGAAGAGACCCAGTACTTC. Its protein product is CASSLAQGVLEETQYF. Full variable domain (missing parts from reference TRBV7-6 and TRBJ2-5): GAGVSQSPRYKVTKRGQDVALRCDPISGHVSLYWYRQALGQGPEFLTYFNYEAQQDKSGLPNDRFSAERPEGSISTLTIQRTEQRDSAMYRCASSLAQGVLEETQYFGPGTRLLVL.

This clone has just a few counts. The rearrangement joins TRBV7-8 to TRBJ2-5, with D perhaps being TRBD1 or TRBD2 (5 bases each). Germline lookup yields CDR1 SGHVS and CDR2 FQNEAQ. The CDR3 runs 16 residues. V was shortened by 3 bases and J by 4 bases, with 18 bases between the two germline ends. Written as DNA, the CDR3 is TGTGCCAGCAGCTTGAAGCGGTCAGGGCCGTTAGAGACCCAGTACTTC. The encoded protein is CASSLKRSGPLETQYF.

V is TRBV7-2 and J is TRBJ2-4; the D is unclear. There are 14 residues in the CDR3. Looked up from germline, CDR1 is SGHTA and CDR2 is FQGNSA. Trimming took off 5 bases at V and 2 bases at J, with 10 bases between the two ends. For the CDR3, the DNA is TGTGCCAGCAGCCAAGACTGGTCCAAAAACATTCAGTACTTC. Amino acid sequence: CASSQDWSKNIQYF. Complete variable domain (other parts from reference TRBV7-2 and TRBJ2-4): GAGVSQSPSNKVTEKGKDVELRCDPISGHTALYWYRQSLGQGLEFLIYFQGNSAPDKSGLPSDRFSAERTGGSVSTLTIQRTQQEDSAVYLCASSQDWSKNIQYFGAGTRLSVL.

J is TRBJ2-7 and V is TRBV12-5, with 7 bases matching TRBD2. The junction had 7 bases not matched to a gene; V was cut back by 2 bases and J by 6 bases. CDR3 size: 14 residues. CDR1 LGHNT and CDR2 FRNRAP come from the germline V gene. CDR3 DNA sequence: TGTGCTAGTGGTTTGTCGGAACTAGCGAGCGAGCAGTACTTC. Its translation is CASGLSELASEQYF.

The V call is TRBV6-6, the J call TRBJ2-1, with 10 nucleotides matching TRBD2. Germline V gives CDR1 MNHNY, CDR2 SVGAGI (reference sequence). Trimming at V came to 0 bases and at J to 6 bases, leaving 2 bases not matched to a gene. This CDR3 is built from 15 residues. CDR3 nucleotides: TGTGCCAGCAGTTACTCTAGCGGGGGGATCAATGAGCAGTTCTTC. This encodes CASSYSSGGINEQFF.

This chain uses TRBV25-1 with TRBJ1-6; TRBD1 matches at 9 bases. CDR3 size: 15 residues. Losses at the gene ends were 6 bases for V and 7 bases for J; bases not matched to a gene: 7. In germline, CDR1 is MGHDK, CDR2 SYGVNS. Here the CDR3 DNA reads TGTGCCAGCAGCGAAGGGACAGGGCTGAATTCACCCCTCCACTTT. Translation: CASSEGTGLNSPLHF.

As concerns this clone: Other nucleotide sequences in the sample specify the same CDR3. This chain uses TRBV5-1 with TRBJ1-3; TRBD1 might be the D (5 bases). The CDR3 extends over 14 amino acids. Trimming left V 3 bases short and J 0 bases short, with 7 bases between. CDR1 and CDR2 (germline): SGHRS, YFSETQ. CDR3 DNA: TGCGCCAGCAGCTCCGGGGCCTCTGGAAACACCATATATTTT. It codes for CASSSGASGNTIYF.

This clone was detected only once. The chain couples TRBV7-3 to TRBJ2-2; D perhaps matches TRBD1 (6 bases). V shed 0 bases and J shed 4 bases, with 12 bases lying between them. CDR1 is SGHTA, CDR2 FQGTGA, per germline. The CDR3 contains 16 residues. The CDR3 region is CASSLTWDTRTGELFF. As DNA, the CDR3 is TGTGCCAGCAGCTTAACGTGGGACACCCGCACCGGGGAGCTGTTTTTT.

The chain uses TRBV25-1 and TRBJ1-2; TRBD1 matches at 7 bases. CDR1 and CDR2 from the germline V gene are MGHDK and SYGVNS. Germline trimming cut 7 bases from V and 2 bases from J; bases unmatched to any gene: 4. The CDR3 sequence is 13 residues long. CDR3 sequence: CASKGQTNYGYTF. Here the CDR3 DNA reads TGTGCCAGCAAGGGACAGACGAACTATGGCTACACCTTC.

The V gene is TRBV4-1, the J gene TRBJ2-1, with 11 bases lining up with TRBD2. Losses at the gene ends were 1 base for V and 10 bases for J; bases not matched to a gene: 9. The CDR3 has 16 residues. The V gene's germline CDR1 is MGHRA and CDR2 YSYEKL. For the CDR3, the DNA is TGCGCCAGCAGCCAAGTGGGGGCTAGCGGGGGGTCCGAGCAGTTCTTC. Residues: CASSQVGASGGSEQFF.

The chain carries TRBV5-1 and TRBJ2-1; no firm D call. CDR3 length: 15 amino acids. The germline V gene encodes CDR1 SGHRS and CDR2 YFSETQ. The germline V and J ends were trimmed by 0 bases and 4 bases, with 11 bases remaining between them. CDR3 loop: CASSLEPAIYNEQFF. The CDR3 region has the DNA TGCGCCAGCAGCTTGGAACCAGCCATATACAATGAGCAGTTCTTC.

The V and J genes are TRBV4-1 and TRBJ2-7; 11 positions match TRBD1. The CDR3 sequence is 16 residues long. Germline V gives CDR1 MGHRA, CDR2 YSYEKL. V gave up 8 bases and J gave up 3 bases; unmatched junction bases: 12. DNA for the CDR3: TGCGCCAGCCTGGGACCGGGGGACAGGGGGGTCTACGAGCAGTACTTC. Protein product: CASLGPGDRGVYEQYF.